The entry that follows covers one T cell receptor beta chain sequence. This study enrolled people aged about 18 to 100 from about two dozen US geographic areas. V lost 7 bases and J lost 6; bases outside the gene matches: 8. In germline, CDR1 is LNHDA, CDR2 SQIVND (reference sequence). CDR3 length: 14 residues. This specimen comes from a study of blood T cell repertoires in COVID-19. Study-wide background: Acute and convalescent COVID-19 specimens originated in the United States, Italy and Spain. Sample material is recorded as cDNA or gDNA derived from T cells, B-cell-depleted T cells, or PBMCs.

Authors' data handling: Amplifying reference gene primers gave estimates of nucleated cell counts. Profiling relied on immunoSEQ multiplex PCR, and the TCRdb table lists in-frame clones only, not all of them. That table is the source of V, J and clone size, and D and trimming were worked out from the DNA. The sample contains about 250,000 clones, 80% to 90% of which appear only once. This chain uses TRBV19 with TRBJ2-2, with TRBD2 matching over 7 bases. This receptor was obtained from a woman aged 30 to 39 with acute COVID-19. Material for sequencing was PBMCs or T cells enriched from blood (not recorded which). CDR3 loop: CASKPGRAPGELFF. In DNA, the CDR3 is TGTGCCAGTAAACCGGGGAGGGCACCCGGGGAGCTGTTTTTT.